Below, 32 T cell receptor beta chains from the same sample are listed, as sequenced in a study of T cells after yellow fever vaccination. One entry per CDR3 protein, called by TCRdb with MiXCR from the 5' RACE reads. The sample holds roughly 110,000 distinct CDR3 sequences; 8% to 9.5% are singletons and the top ten take 25%. This specimen was CD8+ T cells sorted from PBMCs, taken 45 days after the yellow fever booster vaccination. The receptors shown here come from a man aged 25-45 years who received the YFV17D yellow fever vaccine.

At least ten counts were recorded for this clonotype. The chain couples TRBV6-2 or TRBV6-3 to TRBJ2-3; a possible D gene is TRBD2 (6 bases). Germline V gene lookup returns CDR1 MNHEY and CDR2 SVGEGT. The CDR3 spans 15 residues. Trimming pared 5 bases from V and 0 bases from J, leaving 12 bases between. CDR3 region: CASSPGTSSTDTQYF. The CDR3 DNA reads as TGTGCCAGCAGTCCCGGGACTTCTAGCACAGATACGCAGTATTTT.

This clonotype was picked up many times. CDR3 loop: CASGFLLAGGPFEETQYF. In nucleotides, the CDR3 is TGTGCTAGTGGTTTCCTACTAGCGGGAGGCCCTTTTGAGGAGACCCAGTACTTC. This chain connects TRBV12-5 to TRBJ2-5, with TRBD2 identical over 12 bases. Trimming at V came to 3 bases and at J to 5 bases, leaving 13 bases not matched to a gene. Germline V lookup: CDR1 LGHNT, CDR2 FRNRAP. This CDR3 spans 18 amino acids.

At least ten counts were recorded for this clonotype. The rearrangement links TRBV6-2 or TRBV6-3 to TRBJ2-6; no reliable D call. The V end was cut by 8 bases, the J end by 7 bases, with 21 bases between. Per the germline V gene, CDR1 is MNHEY and CDR2 is SVGEGT. The CDR3 length is 16 residues. The CDR3 is CASFMNGPVGANVLTF. CDR3 coding DNA: TGTGCCAGCTTTATGAACGGGCCTGTAGGTGCCAACGTCCTGACTTTC.

The table lists this clonotype with a few counts. The chain recombines TRBV15 with TRBJ1-2; D is possibly TRBD1 (5 bases). CDR3 length: 15 residues. The ends were cut back, 7 bases at V and 2 bases at J, with 17 bases in the middle. CDR1 LNHNV and CDR2 YYDKDF come from the germline V gene (reference sequence). CDR3 amino acids: CATTFLGDANYGYTF. DNA for the CDR3: TGTGCCACCACCTTTCTCGGGGACGCGAACTATGGCTACACCTTC.

At least ten counts were recorded for this clonotype. The chain combines TRBV6-2 or TRBV6-3 with TRBJ2-2, with a weak D call TRBD2 (5 bases). The germline V and J ends were trimmed by 4 bases and 4 bases, with 22 bases remaining between them. Germline-derived CDR1 and CDR2 are MNHEY and SVGEGT. The CDR3 spans 18 residues. For the CDR3, the DNA is TGTGCCAGCAGTTTCCCCTACACGGGCGGGCCCATCACCGGGGAGCTGTTTTTT. It yields the protein CASSFPYTGGPITGELFF.

This clonotype came up many times. The rearrangement uses TRBV4-3 and TRBJ2-7, with 7 bases matching TRBD2. CDR1 and CDR2 (germline): LGHNA, YSLEER. V shed 0 bases and J 2 bases; nucleotides not matched to a gene: 4. The CDR3 runs 15 residues. The CDR3 DNA reads as TGCGCCAGCAGCCAAGATGGGGGGGGAACCTACGAGCAGTACTTC. Its translation: CASSQDGGGTYEQYF.

This clonotype was seen at least ten times. The gene calls are TRBV27 and TRBJ2-1, with 8 bases lining up with TRBD1. There are 16 residues in the CDR3. Looked up from germline, CDR1 is MNHEY and CDR2 is SMNVEV (reference sequence). The V and J ends lost 7 bases and 0 bases, in that order; junction bases with no gene match: 8. The CDR3 nucleotides read TGTGCCAGCAAATTTACAGGGGGATTCTCCTACAATGAGCAGTTCTTC. This codes for CASKFTGGFSYNEQFF.

In this sample, this clonotype turned up many times. The V and J genes are TRBV20-1 and TRBJ1-1; D is possibly TRBD1 (5 bases). CDR1 and CDR2 (germline): DFQATT, SNEGSKA (reference sequence). V lost 1 base to trimming and J lost 3 bases, with 9 bases between them. This CDR3 spans 13 amino acids. This CDR3 is CSARVGLDTEAFF. Written as DNA, the CDR3 is TGCAGTGCTAGAGTGGGGCTCGACACTGAAGCTTTCTTT.

The table lists this clonotype with many counts. The J gene is TRBJ2-7, the V gene TRBV20-1, with D maybe TRBD2 (6 bases). The CDR3 loop spans 13 amino acids. V was trimmed by 1 base and J by 6 bases, leaving 13 bases between them. Per germline, CDR1 DFQATT and CDR2 SNEGSKA (reference sequence). The CDR3 here is CSARGAREVEQYF. Written as DNA, the CDR3 is TGCAGTGCTAGAGGGGCGCGGGAAGTCGAGCAGTACTTC.

As concerns this clonotype: It may be a read error: a sequence one base away is much more abundant. This chain uses TRBV3-1 with TRBJ2-7; tentatively, D is TRBD1 (6 bases). The V gene's germline CDR1 is LGHDT and CDR2 YNNKEL (reference sequence). The CDR3 is made up of 15 amino acids. V was trimmed by 8 bases and J by 1 base, leaving 18 bases between them. The CDR3 sequence is CASCKNHRESYEQYF. The CDR3 bases are TGTGCCAGCTGCAAAAACCACAGGGAGTCCTACGAGCAGTACTTC.

This clonotype showed up many times. The CDR3 region has the DNA TGTGCCAGCAGTGAAGTCACGAGGGAGGATGAGCAGTTCTTC. It is translated as CASSEVTREDEQFF. The chain employs TRBV2 and TRBJ2-1, with D perhaps matching TRBD2 (6 bases). The CDR3 totals 14 residues. The V and J ends lost 1 base and 8 bases respectively, with 12 bases between them. CDR1 and CDR2 from the germline V gene are SNHLY and FYNNEI.

This chain uses TRBV6-2 or TRBV6-3 with TRBJ2-1; 9 bases align to TRBD2. Germline CDR1 is MNHEY and CDR2 is SVGEGT. Trimming took 2 bases from V and 10 from J; bases not matched to a gene: 27. CDR3 length: 21 residues. The CDR3 DNA is TGTGCCAGCAGTTACCGCTTCTCAGGTTTGACTAGCGGATCCCCTAGCCGGGAGCAGTTCTTC. Translated: CASSYRFSGLTSGSPSREQFF.

This clonotype came up many times. The V and J genes are TRBV27 and TRBJ2-1; maybe TRBD1 (6 bases). CDR3 size: 17 residues. Germline V gene lookup returns CDR1 MNHEY and CDR2 SMNVEV (reference sequence). Trimming stripped 5 bases from V and 2 bases from J, with 19 bases between. The CDR3 bases are TGTGCCAGCAGTCCTAGAACAGGGTACAGCCCCTACAATGAGCAGTTCTTC. As protein: CASSPRTGYSPYNEQFF.

This clonotype has at least ten counts. This chain connects TRBV24-1 to TRBJ2-2; TRBD1 agrees at 7 bases. CDR1 and CDR2 from the germline V gene are KGHDR and SFDVKD. The CDR3 extends over 15 amino acids. With V trimmed by 3 bases and J by 0 bases, 0 bases remained unmatched. This CDR3 is CATSDGTANTGELFF. CDR3 bases: TGTGCCACCAGTGATGGGACAGCGAACACCGGGGAGCTGTTTTTT.

This clonotype was found a few times. One junction end does not reproduce the germline sequence, and a read error may be involved. This chain links TRBV6-1 with TRBJ2-3; no clear D. Germline V lookup: CDR1 MNHNS, CDR2 SASEGT. This CDR3 has 14 amino acids. The CDR3 is CASSKASSEDTQYF. The CDR3 nucleotides are TGTGCCAGCAGTAAAGCCTCGTCCGAAGATACGCAGTATTTT.

V usage is TRBV30 and J usage is TRBJ1-1, with TRBD1 as a possible D gene (6 bases). Germline CDR1 and CDR2: GTSNPN and SVGIG (reference sequence). V was cut by 3 bases and J by 6 bases, with 20 bases left in between. This CDR3 is 15 amino acids long. CDR3: CAWSSGAGTGAEAFF. CDR3 DNA sequence: TGTGCCTGGAGCTCAGGGGCAGGGACTGGGGCTGAAGCTTTCTTT. Looking up the rest from reference TRBV30 and TRBJ1-1 gives the full variable domain: SQTIHQWPATLVQPVGSPLSLECTVEGTSNPNLYWYRQAAGRGLQLLFYSVGIGQISSEVPQNLSASRPQDRQFILSSKKLLLSDSGFYLCAWSSGAGTGAEAFFGQGTRLTVV.

This clonotype was observed many times. The rearrangement joins TRBV4-3 to TRBJ2-7, with TRBD2 identical over 7 bases. Germline lookup yields CDR1 LGHNA and CDR2 YSLEER. V shed 6 bases, J shed 7 bases, and the junction held 12 bases outside the gene matches. This CDR3 has 14 residues. The CDR3 spells CASSTSSGGWEQYF. CDR3 nucleotides: TGCGCCAGCAGTACGTCTAGCGGAGGCTGGGAGCAGTACTTC.

This clonotype was counted only a few times. CDR3 bases: TGTGCCAGCAGTTACTCGAGGGACACCCACGAGCAGTACTTC. Amino acids: CASSYSRDTHEQYF. The gene calls are TRBV6-5 and TRBJ2-7; tentative D call: TRBD1 (6 bases). V was cut by 0 bases and J by 5 bases, with 11 bases left in between. The CDR3 loop spans 14 amino acids. The germline CDR1 and CDR2 sequences are MNHEY and SVGAGI.

At least ten counts were recorded for this clonotype. The rearrangement uses TRBV5-5 and TRBJ1-2, with 12 nucleotides matching TRBD1. CDR3 length: 14 residues. Germline V CDR1 and CDR2: SGHKS, YYEKEE (reference sequence). Germline trimming cut 4 bases from V and 4 bases from J; bases unmatched to any gene: 2. In DNA form, the CDR3 reads TGTGCCAGCAGCGGGACAGGGGGCGGCTATGGCTACACCTTC. Its protein is CASSGTGGGYGYTF.

This clonotype has more than one count but fewer than ten. V usage is TRBV12-3 or TRBV12-4 and J usage is TRBJ2-7; tentative D call: TRBD2 (6 bases). The CDR3 covers 15 residues. Trimming removed 1 base from V and 4 bases from J, with 14 bases in between. This chain's CDR3 is CASSLGGSGVYEQYF. For the CDR3, the DNA is TGTGCCAGCAGTTTAGGAGGGTCGGGGGTATACGAGCAGTACTTC.

This clonotype has a count of ten or more. This sequence joins TRBV6-5 and TRBJ2-7; D uncertain. The germline V and J ends were trimmed by 7 bases and 1 base, with 14 bases remaining between them. The CDR3 is 14 residues long. Germline values: CDR1 MNHEY, CDR2 SVGAGI. The CDR3 sequence is CASTSDGPSYEQYF. In DNA, the CDR3 is TGTGCCAGCACCTCGGACGGCCCATCCTACGAGCAGTACTTC.

This clonotype was picked up many times. The V call is TRBV20-1, the J call TRBJ1-1, with D perhaps matching TRBD1 (5 bases). Germline CDR1 reads DFQATT; CDR2 reads SNEGSKA (reference sequence). The CDR3 length is 11 residues. Trimming removed 3 bases at V and 3 bases at J, with 5 bases between. This chain's CDR3 is CSARGDTEAFF. CDR3 in DNA: TGCAGTGCTAGGGGGGACACTGAAGCTTTCTTT.

This clonotype was seen many times. The chain links TRBV27 to TRBJ2-1; 13 positions match TRBD2. With V trimmed by 8 bases and J by 6 bases, 13 bases remained unmatched. The CDR3 spans 17 residues. The germline gives CDR1 MNHEY, CDR2 SMNVEV (reference sequence). CDR3 DNA sequence: TGTGCCAGCTCCTTACCGGGACTAGCGGGAAGATTCAATGAGCAGTTCTTC. Protein product: CASSLPGLAGRFNEQFF.

In this sample, this clonotype turned up a few times. The V gene is TRBV15, the J gene TRBJ2-7, with TRBD2 identical over 8 bases. V shed 3 bases, J shed 5 bases, and the junction held 9 bases outside the gene matches. Germline V CDR1 and CDR2: LNHNV, YYDKDF (reference sequence). The CDR3 has 15 residues. CDR3 DNA sequence: TGTGCCACCAGCAGGCCTGGAGCGGGAGCCCACGAGCAGTACTTC. This gives the protein CATSRPGAGAHEQYF.

This clonotype was observed many times. The chain joins TRBV27 to TRBJ2-5; D is ambiguous. The CDR3 extends over 13 amino acids. Looked up from germline, CDR1 is MNHEY and CDR2 is SMNVEV (reference sequence). V was cut by 10 bases and J by 3 bases, with 15 bases left in between. The CDR3 loop reads CATQQLPEETQYF. CDR3 bases: TGTGCCACCCAACAATTGCCTGAAGAGACCCAGTACTTC.

The gene calls are TRBV7-6 and TRBJ2-1, with 8 bases identical to TRBD1. J was trimmed by 3 bases and V by 5 bases; bases with no gene match: 6. Germline V gives CDR1 SGHVS, CDR2 FNYEAQ. The length of the CDR3 is 15 residues. The DNA of the CDR3 is TGTGCCAGCAGCATGGACAGGGAGATCTACAATGAGCAGTTCTTC. This encodes CASSMDREIYNEQFF.

This clonotype was observed at least ten times. The chain links TRBV20-1 to TRBJ2-1, with TRBD2 identical over 10 bases. The length of the CDR3 is 16 residues. In germline, CDR1 is DFQATT, CDR2 SNEGSKA (reference sequence). V shed 5 bases and J 7 bases; nucleotides not matched to a gene: 14. The CDR3 protein is CSAPKLAGSAANEQFF. In DNA form, the CDR3 reads TGCAGTGCTCCAAAACTAGCGGGATCGGCGGCAAATGAGCAGTTCTTC.

There are many counts of this clonotype. This chain uses TRBV12-3 or TRBV12-4 with TRBJ1-5; D is possibly TRBD1 (6 bases). V gave up 6 bases and J gave up 6 bases, with 21 bases separating them. This CDR3 is 16 amino acids long. The CDR3, as DNA: TGTGCCAGCAGCCGATCGGACAGCAAGCTAGGTCAGCCCCAGCATTTT. Its protein is CASSRSDSKLGQPQHF.

This clonotype was observed a single time. This may stem from a read error, because a much larger clone lies one nucleotide away. This chain links TRBV12-3 or TRBV12-4 with TRBJ1-5; no definite D call. The CDR3 length is 14 residues. V lost 5 bases and J lost 6, with 14 bases in between. The CDR3 loop reads CASSTTGLGQPQHF. The DNA of the CDR3 is TGTGCCAGCAGTACCACCGGGCTTGGTCAGCCCCAGCATTTT.

In this sample, this clonotype turned up many times. The genes are TRBV7-9 and TRBJ2-3; 13 bases are a match to TRBD2. V was clipped by 5 bases and J by 6 bases; unmatched bases: 5. The germline V gene encodes CDR1 SEHNR and CDR2 FQNEAQ (reference sequence). This CDR3 has 15 residues. CDR3 region: CASSLGTSGDDTQYF. CDR3 nucleotides: TGTGCCAGCAGCCTGGGGACTAGCGGGGATGATACGCAGTATTTT.

This clonotype was counted at least ten times. V is TRBV28 and J is TRBJ2-1; a weak D match, TRBD1 (6 bases). The V end was cut by 5 bases, the J end by 5 bases, with 19 bases between. Germline V gene lookup returns CDR1 MDHEN and CDR2 SYDVKM. This CDR3 contains 16 residues. CDR3 DNA sequence: TGTGCCAGCAGTGTGGGGACATTAGAACCCCACAATGAGCAGTTCTTC. Its protein is CASSVGTLEPHNEQFF.

This clonotype was counted a few times. J is TRBJ1-1 and V is TRBV7-9; D remains unclear. This CDR3 contains 12 residues. From germline, CDR1 is SEHNR and CDR2 FQNEAQ (reference sequence). V was trimmed by 5 bases and J by 6 bases, leaving 10 bases between them. CDR3 region: CASSLDMAEAFF. In DNA form, the CDR3 reads TGTGCCAGCAGCCTCGACATGGCTGAAGCTTTCTTT.